This is a list of T cell receptor beta chains from one sample in a study of blood T cell repertoires in COVID-19. Method: immunoSEQ multiplex PCR; TCRdb's copy keeps in-frame clones and lacks some. The data hold tens of thousands of clones, with about four fifths observed a single time. Sequenced: peripheral blood. The source is a man aged 80 or over with active or convalescent COVID-19. Both conserved end residues are part of each CDR3. A D gene is named only where the DNA matches it firmly. Only some rows state a clone size, as once, few, many or a class for expanded clones.

J gene: TRBJ1-2; D gene: TRBD1; V gene: TRBV28; clone size: few; CDR3 DNA: TGTGCCAGCAGTCCCTCTTGGACAGGGGGCTATGGCTACACCTTC; CDR3 protein: CASSPSWTGGYGYTF
J gene: TRBJ1-3; D gene: TRBD1; V gene: TRBV3-1/TRBV3-2; clone size: NA; CDR3 DNA: TGTGCCAGCCGACAGGGCGGTGGAAACACCATATATTTT; CDR3 protein: CASRQGGGNTIYF
J gene: TRBJ2-3; D gene: NA; V gene: TRBV9; clone size: NA; CDR3 DNA: TGTGCCAGCAGCGTAGATTGGGGCCGGACAGATACGCAGTATTTT; CDR3 protein: CASSVDWGRTDTQYF
J gene: TRBJ1-2; D gene: NA; V gene: TRBV10-1; clone size: NA; CDR3 DNA: TGCGCCAGCAGTATGGACAGTAACTATGGCTACACCTTC; CDR3 protein: CASSMDSNYGYTF
J gene: TRBJ2-1; D gene: NA; V gene: TRBV3-1/TRBV3-2; clone size: NA; CDR3 DNA: TGTGCCAGCAGCCAAGACCCTGCGGGACACAATGAGCAGTTCTTC; CDR3 protein: CASSQDPAGHNEQFF
J gene: TRBJ1-3; D gene: NA; V gene: TRBV29-1; clone size: NA; CDR3 DNA: TGCAGCGTTAGACAGTCTGGAAACACCATATATTTT; CDR3 protein: CSVRQSGNTIYF
J gene: TRBJ1-4; D gene: NA; V gene: TRBV2; clone size: NA; CDR3 DNA: TGTGCCAGCAGTGACTACCCGGGGGGGAAACTGTTTTTT; CDR3 protein: CASSDYPGGKLFF
J gene: TRBJ1-2; D gene: NA; V gene: TRBV5-1; clone size: NA; CDR3 DNA: TGCGCCAGCCGCATGGAACAGGATGGCTACACCTTC; CDR3 protein: CASRMEQDGYTF
J gene: TRBJ2-7; D gene: TRBD1; V gene: TRBV6-5; clone size: NA; CDR3 DNA: TGTGCCAGCAGTTCGGACAGGGCGGTAAACTGGCAGTACTTC; CDR3 protein: CASSSDRAVNWQYF
J gene: TRBJ2-1; D gene: NA; V gene: TRBV15; clone size: NA; CDR3 DNA: TGTGCCACCAGCCCCGGGCGGATTAAGGGGGACTACTCCTACAATGAGCAGTTCTTC; CDR3 protein: CATSPGRIKGDYSYNEQFF
J gene: TRBJ1-2; D gene: TRBD1; V gene: TRBV5-1; clone size: NA; CDR3 DNA: TGCGCCAGCAGCCAAACCCCCGGGACAGGCGGAATCGTCACCTTC; CDR3 protein: CASSQTPGTGGIVTF
J gene: TRBJ1-6; D gene: NA; V gene: TRBV5-1; clone size: NA; CDR3 DNA: TGCGCCAGCAGCTTGGGACAGACCGATTCACCCCTCCACTTT; CDR3 protein: CASSLGQTDSPLHF
J gene: TRBJ1-1; D gene: NA; V gene: TRBV18; clone size: NA; CDR3 DNA: TGTGCCAGCTCACCATTCACAGGGAACATGAACACTGAAGCTTTCTTT; CDR3 protein: CASSPFTGNMNTEAFF
J gene: TRBJ1-1; D gene: NA; V gene: TRBV6-5; clone size: NA; CDR3 DNA: TGTGCCAGCACCCCGCCAGGGGTTACTGAAGCTTTCTTT; CDR3 protein: CASTPPGVTEAFF
J gene: TRBJ2-5; D gene: TRBD1; V gene: TRBV28; clone size: NA; CDR3 DNA: TGTGCCAGCAGCCGGACAGGGATCGGGGAGACCCAGTACTTC; CDR3 protein: CASSRTGIGETQYF
J gene: TRBJ2-1; D gene: NA; V gene: TRBV6-5; clone size: NA; CDR3 DNA: TGTGCCAGCAGTAATGAGGGGGTATACAATGAGCAGTTCTTC; CDR3 protein: CASSNEGVYNEQFF
J gene: TRBJ1-5; D gene: TRBD1; V gene: TRBV30; clone size: NA; CDR3 DNA: TGTGCCTGGGCGGGACAGGGGATTCAGCCCCAGCATTTT; CDR3 protein: CAWAGQGIQPQHF
J gene: TRBJ1-6; D gene: NA; V gene: TRBV6-5; clone size: NA; CDR3 DNA: TGTGCCAGCTCGGGGAGCTCCTATAATTCACCCCTCCACTTT; CDR3 protein: CASSGSSYNSPLHF
J gene: TRBJ2-1; D gene: NA; V gene: TRBV19; clone size: NA; CDR3 DNA: TGTGCCAGTAGTAAGGGGATGAACTACAATGAGCAGTTCTTC; CDR3 protein: CASSKGMNYNEQFF
J gene: TRBJ2-2; D gene: NA; V gene: TRBV5-4; clone size: NA; CDR3 DNA: TGTGCCAGCAGCTTGGCGGGAGTCCACACCGGGGAGCTGTTTTTT; CDR3 protein: CASSLAGVHTGELFF
J gene: TRBJ1-4; D gene: NA; V gene: TRBV6-5; clone size: NA; CDR3 DNA: TGTGCCAGCAGTTATTTGCCGGGGACTAATGAAAAACTGTTTTTT; CDR3 protein: CASSYLPGTNEKLFF
J gene: TRBJ2-3; D gene: TRBD2; V gene: TRBV5-4; clone size: once; CDR3 DNA: TGTGCCAGCAGCTCGCGGACTAGCGGGGGGGCGAATACGCAGTATTTT; CDR3 protein: CASSSRTSGGANTQYF
J gene: TRBJ1-6; D gene: NA; V gene: TRBV27; clone size: NA; CDR3 DNA: TGTGCCACCAAGTACACAAATTCACCCCTCCACTTT; CDR3 protein: CATKYTNSPLHF
J gene: TRBJ2-1; D gene: TRBD1; V gene: TRBV19; clone size: NA; CDR3 DNA: TGTGCCAGTAGTATCAGCAGGGGGCTCACCTACAATGAGCAGTTCTTC; CDR3 protein: CASSISRGLTYNEQFF
J gene: TRBJ2-7; D gene: NA; V gene: TRBV18; clone size: few; CDR3 DNA: TGTGCCAGCTCACCTGTAGCGCGCGTCTACGAGCAGTACTTC; CDR3 protein: CASSPVARVYEQYF
J gene: TRBJ2-7; D gene: TRBD2; V gene: TRBV7-2; clone size: NA; CDR3 DNA: TGTGCCAGCAGCTCCGGGACTAGCACGTCCTACGAGCAGTACTTC; CDR3 protein: CASSSGTSTSYEQYF
J gene: TRBJ2-5; D gene: TRBD2; V gene: TRBV7-8; clone size: NA; CDR3 DNA: TGTGCCAGCAGCTTAGCGACTAGCGGGTATCAAGAGACCCAGTACTTC; CDR3 protein: CASSLATSGYQETQYF
J gene: TRBJ2-2; D gene: NA; V gene: TRBV27; clone size: few; CDR3 DNA: TGTGCCAGCAGTAGACAGGGGAGGGGAGGCCCCGGGGAGCTGTTTTTT; CDR3 protein: CASSRQGRGGPGELFF
J gene: TRBJ1-1; D gene: NA; V gene: TRBV6-5; clone size: NA; CDR3 DNA: TGTGCCAGCAGTCGCCAGGGCGCGAACACTGAAGCTTTCTTT; CDR3 protein: CASSRQGANTEAFF
J gene: TRBJ2-5; D gene: TRBD2; V gene: TRBV28; clone size: NA; CDR3 DNA: TGTGCCAGCAGGCTCACCCCTAGCGGAGGCCAAGAGACCCAGTACTTC; CDR3 protein: CASRLTPSGGQETQYF
J gene: TRBJ2-6; D gene: TRBD2; V gene: TRBV19; clone size: few; CDR3 DNA: TGTGCCAGCGTCGGGGGGTCGGCGGGGGCCAACGTCCTGACTTTC; CDR3 protein: CASVGGSAGANVLTF
J gene: TRBJ1-2; D gene: NA; V gene: TRBV5-1; clone size: NA; CDR3 DNA: TGCGCCAGCAGCTTGGGAGGGCAGGGAGGCGACTATGGCTACACCTTC; CDR3 protein: CASSLGGQGGDYGYTF